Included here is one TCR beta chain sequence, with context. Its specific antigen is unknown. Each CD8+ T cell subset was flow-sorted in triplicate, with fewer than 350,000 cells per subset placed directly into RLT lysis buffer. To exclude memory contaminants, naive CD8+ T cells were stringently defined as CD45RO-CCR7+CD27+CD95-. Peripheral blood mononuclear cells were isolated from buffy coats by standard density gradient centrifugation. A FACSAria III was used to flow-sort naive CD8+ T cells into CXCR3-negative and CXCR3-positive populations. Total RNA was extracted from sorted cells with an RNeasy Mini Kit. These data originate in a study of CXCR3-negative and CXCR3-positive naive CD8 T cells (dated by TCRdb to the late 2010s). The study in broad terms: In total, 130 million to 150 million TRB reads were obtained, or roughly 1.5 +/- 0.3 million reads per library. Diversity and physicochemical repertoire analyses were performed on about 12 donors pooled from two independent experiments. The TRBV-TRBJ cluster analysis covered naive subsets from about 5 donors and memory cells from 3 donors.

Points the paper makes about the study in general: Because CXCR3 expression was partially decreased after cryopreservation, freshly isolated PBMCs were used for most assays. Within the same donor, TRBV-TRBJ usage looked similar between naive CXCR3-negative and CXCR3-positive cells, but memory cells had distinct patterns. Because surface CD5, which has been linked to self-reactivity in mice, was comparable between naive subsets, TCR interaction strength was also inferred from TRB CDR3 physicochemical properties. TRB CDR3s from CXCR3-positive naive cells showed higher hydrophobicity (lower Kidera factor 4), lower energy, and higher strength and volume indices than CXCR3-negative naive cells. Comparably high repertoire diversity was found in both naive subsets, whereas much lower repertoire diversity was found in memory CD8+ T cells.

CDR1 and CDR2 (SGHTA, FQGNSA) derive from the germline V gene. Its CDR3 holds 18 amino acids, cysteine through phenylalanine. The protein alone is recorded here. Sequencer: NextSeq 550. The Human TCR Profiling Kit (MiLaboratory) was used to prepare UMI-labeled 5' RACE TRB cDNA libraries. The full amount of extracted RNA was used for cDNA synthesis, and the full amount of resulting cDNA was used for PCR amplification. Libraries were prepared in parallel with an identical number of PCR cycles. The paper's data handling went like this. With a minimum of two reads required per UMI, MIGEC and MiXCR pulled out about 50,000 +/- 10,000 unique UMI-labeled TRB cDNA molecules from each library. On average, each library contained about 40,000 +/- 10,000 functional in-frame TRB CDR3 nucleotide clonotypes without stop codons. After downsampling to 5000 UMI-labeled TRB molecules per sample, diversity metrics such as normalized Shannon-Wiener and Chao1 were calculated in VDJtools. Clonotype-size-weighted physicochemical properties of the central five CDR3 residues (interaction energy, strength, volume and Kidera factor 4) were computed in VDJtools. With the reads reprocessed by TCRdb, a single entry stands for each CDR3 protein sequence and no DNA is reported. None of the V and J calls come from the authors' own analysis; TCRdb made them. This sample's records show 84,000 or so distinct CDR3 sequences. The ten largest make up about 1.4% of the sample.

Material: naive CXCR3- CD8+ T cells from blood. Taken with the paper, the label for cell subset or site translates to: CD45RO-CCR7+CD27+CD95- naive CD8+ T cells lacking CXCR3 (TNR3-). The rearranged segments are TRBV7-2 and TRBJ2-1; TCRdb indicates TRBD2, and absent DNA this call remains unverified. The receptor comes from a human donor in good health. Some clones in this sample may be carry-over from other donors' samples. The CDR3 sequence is CASSSNPSGRAWGDEQFF.